Below, one T cell receptor beta chain is given with its context. Its antigen remains unidentified. The CDR3 consists of 15 residues. V was clipped by 1 base and J by 4 bases; unmatched bases: 4. Germline assignment: CDR1 SGHVS and CDR2 FNYEAQ. The data were taken from a study of cytomegalovirus exposure and HLA in healthy donors. Across the study: When 398 donors were genotyped, roughly four fifths of them were found to fall in the Caucasian-associated ancestry cluster.

Use of 60 Vbeta and 13 Jbeta primers characterized the PCR. Clones were sequenced by immunoSEQ multiplex PCR, and TCRdb holds only the in-frame ones, with some missing. Among 200,000 to 300,000 clones listed, roughly four fifths were seen once. General study findings and limits: Later work showed greater clonal expansion in HLA-associated TCR beta chains than in equally common others. In a later analysis, HLA-C alleles had the fewest associated TCRs, DRB1 alleles the most.

The chain employs TRBV7-6 and TRBJ2-7; 10 positions match TRBD1. This sequence was found in a woman aged 40 to 50 in good health and CMV-seropositive. Sequencing used PBMCs. CDR3 sequence reads: CASSLEGTGVYEQYF. CDR3 sequence (DNA): TGTGCCAGCAGCTTAGAGGGGACAGGGGTGTACGAGCAGTACTTC.